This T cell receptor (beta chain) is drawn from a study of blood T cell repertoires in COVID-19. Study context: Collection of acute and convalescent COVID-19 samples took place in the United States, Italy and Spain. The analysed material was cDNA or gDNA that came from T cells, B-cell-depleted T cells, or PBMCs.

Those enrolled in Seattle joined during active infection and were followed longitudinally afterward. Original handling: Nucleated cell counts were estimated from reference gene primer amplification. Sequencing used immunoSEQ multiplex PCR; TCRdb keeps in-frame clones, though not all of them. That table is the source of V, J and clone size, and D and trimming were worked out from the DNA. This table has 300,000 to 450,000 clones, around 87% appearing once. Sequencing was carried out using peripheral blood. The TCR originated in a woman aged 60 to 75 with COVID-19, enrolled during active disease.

The CDR3 region has the DNA TGTGCCAGCAGCCTAGGAGGACAGTCATATAATTCACCCCTCCACTTT. It codes for CASSLGGQSYNSPLHF. J is TRBJ1-6 and V is TRBV5-5; TRBD1 might be the D (6 bases). V lost 4 bases, J lost 4 bases, and 15 bases lay in between. CDR1 and CDR2 from the germline V gene are SGHKS and YYEKEE (reference sequence). The CDR3 covers 16 residues. The full variable domain, completed using reference TRBV5-5 and TRBJ1-6, is DAGVTQSPTHLIKTRGQQVTLRCSPISGHKSVSWYQQVLGQGPQFIFQYYEKEERGRGNFPDRFSARQFPNYSSELNVNALLLGDSALYLCASSLGGQSYNSPLHFGNGTRLTVT.